Below are 25 T cell receptor beta chains sequenced from a single sample in a study of T cells in women clearing cervical HPV infection. The assay was immunoSEQ multiplex PCR, and TCRdb's table has in-frame clones only and misses some. The sample includes around 48,000 clones. Sequencing used blood buffy coat. The receptors originated from a woman aged 18-69 years with a cervical HPV16 infection that either progressed to CIN3+ or cleared (not recorded which).

CDR3 region: CASSLQETQYF. CDR3 DNA (partial): TGTGCCAGCAGCCTCCAAGAGACC. The chain employs TRBV5-6 and TRBJ2-5, with unresolved D. Read coverage stops 3 residues before the CDR3 terminus; the germline J gene supplies the remainder. CDR3 length: 11 amino acids. From germline, CDR1 is SGHDT and CDR2 YYEEEE. The ends were cut back, 4 bases at V and 1 base at J, with 2 bases in the middle.

As for this clone: The CDR3 end lies 3 residues beyond the end of the read and is filled in from the germline J gene. V usage is TRBV14 and J usage is TRBJ2-1; 11 positions agree with TRBD2. Germline loops: CDR1 SGHDN, CDR2 FVKESK. The CDR3 covers 16 residues. V lost 3 bases and J lost 9; bases outside the gene matches: 10. The CDR3 DNA, read in part, is TGTGCCAGCAGCCACAGACTAGCGGGAAATCGAGGTGAG. The encoded protein is CASSHRLAGNRGE. The entire CDR3 reads CASSHRLAGNRGEQFF.

On this clone: The read gets to within 3 residues of the CDR3 end, and the germline J gene fills in the rest. V gene TRBV19 combines with J gene TRBJ2-1, with a possible D match to TRBD2 (6 bases). Trimming took 3 bases from V and 3 from J, leaving 12 bases between them. Germline-derived CDR1 and CDR2 are LNHDA and SQIVND (reference sequence). This CDR3 has 15 amino acids. The sequenced CDR3 bases are TGTGCCAGTAGTATCAATAGCGGAGACTACAATGAG. Translated, it gives CASSINSGDYNE. The CDR3 in its entirety is CASSINSGDYNEQFF.

As to this clone: The sequenced fragment ends 3 residues before the CDR3 boundary, so the rest is inferred from the germline J gene. This chain uses TRBV20-1 with TRBJ1-3, with D uncertain. CDR1 is DFQATT and CDR2 is SNEGSKA in the germline V gene (reference sequence). V gave up 2 bases and J gave up 6 bases, with 11 bases separating them. The CDR3 has 13 amino acids. The part of the CDR3 DNA that was read is TGCAGTGCTAGATCAGGTTCCCCAAACACC. It yields the protein CSARSGSPNT. The complete CDR3 sequence is CSARSGSPNTIYF.

With regard to this clone: The observed sequence ends 3 residues before the CDR3 terminus, with the missing tail filled in from the germline J gene. This rearrangement joins TRBV2 to TRBJ2-3; possibly TRBD2 for D (5 bases). Germline CDR1 and CDR2: SNHLY and FYNNEI. V was pared by 5 bases and J by 3 bases, with 12 bases between. The CDR3 is 14 residues long. Incomplete CDR3 DNA: TGTGCCAGCAGTACTCGATCGGGGACAGATACG. This translates into CASSTRSGTDT. The whole CDR3 protein reads CASSTRSGTDTQYF. The full variable domain, its missing parts supplied by reference TRBV2 and TRBJ2-3, is EPEVTQTPSHQVTQMGQEVILRCVPISNHLYFYWYRQILGQKVEFLVSFYNNEISEKSEIFDDQFSVERPDGSNFTLKIRSTKLEDSAMYFCASSTRSGTDTQYFGPGTRLTVL.

As to this clone: The read terminates 3 residues before the CDR3 end, so the remaining end is supplied by the germline J gene. This rearrangement joins TRBV5-4 to TRBJ2-1, with a weak D call TRBD2 (7 bases). This CDR3 is built from 14 residues. The germline V gene encodes CDR1 SGHNT and CDR2 YYREEE (reference sequence). V was trimmed by 4 bases and J by 6 bases, leaving 14 bases between them. The CDR3 DNA, read in part, is TGTGCCAGCAGCAGGGGGGGGCCTGGCAATGAG. It yields the protein CASSRGGPGNE. The entire CDR3 reads CASSRGGPGNEQFF.

For this clone: The observed sequence ends 3 residues before the CDR3 terminus, with the missing tail filled in from the germline J gene. V usage is TRBV5-1 and J usage is TRBJ2-1; the match to TRBD2 covers 8 bases. Trimming removed 0 bases from V and 8 bases from J; junction bases left unmatched: 10. Looked up from germline, CDR1 is SGHRS and CDR2 is YFSETQ. The CDR3 runs to 16 residues. CDR3 in amino acids: CASSLDRSGGEDEQFF. The part of the CDR3 DNA that was read is TGCGCCAGCAGCTTGGACCGGTCGGGGGGGGAGGATGAG. Looking up the rest from reference TRBV5-1 and TRBJ2-1 gives the full variable domain: KAGVTQTPRYLIKTRGQQVTLSCSPISGHRSVSWYQQTPGQGLQFLFEYFSETQRNKGNFPGRFSGRQFSNSRSEMNVSTLELGDSALYLCASSLDRSGGEDEQFFGPGTRLTVL.

To note about this clone: The read terminates 3 residues ahead of where the CDR3 ends, so the germline J gene completes it. The chain employs TRBV7-9 and TRBJ2-7; D is ambiguous. V was clipped by 1 base and J by 0 bases, with 7 bases between them. Germline lookup yields CDR1 SEHNR and CDR2 FQNEAQ (reference sequence). The CDR3 consists of 14 residues. The CDR3 bases that were read are TGTGCCAGCAGCTTAGGGGCCCCCTCCTACGAG. Its protein product is CASSLGAPSYE. The full CDR3 is CASSLGAPSYEQYF. The full variable domain, rest sourced from reference TRBV7-9 and TRBJ2-7, is DTGVSQNPRHKITKRGQNVTFRCDPISEHNRLYWYRQTLGQGPEFLTYFQNEAQLEKSRLLSDRFSAERPKGSFSTLEIQRTEQGDSAMYLCASSLGAPSYEQYFGPGTRLTVT.

Comments on this clone: The read stops 3 residues short of the end of the CDR3; the missing end is completed from the germline J gene. V and J are TRBV20-1 and TRBJ2-7; possibly TRBD1 for D (5 bases). V was cut by 0 bases and J by 1 base, with 13 bases left in between. The CDR3 has 15 residues. The germline V gene has CDR1 DFQATT and CDR2 SNEGSKA (reference sequence). The covered CDR3 bases are TGCAGTGCTAGAGAGAGACAGACTGGGTCCTACGAG. As protein: CSARERQTGSYE. The entire CDR3 is CSARERQTGSYEQYF.

About this clone: Coverage ceases 3 residues before the CDR3 finishes, and the germline J gene fills in the end. V is TRBV19 and J is TRBJ1-2; 7 nucleotides line up with TRBD1. The CDR3 totals 14 residues. Germline CDR1 LNHDA, CDR2 SQIVND (reference sequence). The CDR3 is CASSRQGSPLSYTF. The sequenced CDR3 bases are TGTGCCAGTAGCAGACAGGGAAGCCCTCTAAGC. Combining the CDR3 with reference TRBV19 and TRBJ1-2 gives the whole variable domain DGGITQSPKYLFRKEGQNVTLSCEQNLNHDAMYWYRQDPGQGLRLIYYSQIVNDFQKGDIAEGYSVSREKKESFPLTVTSAQKNPTAFYLCASSRQGSPLSYTFGSGTRLTVV.

Note on this clone: The sequenced fragment ends 3 residues before the CDR3 boundary, so the rest is inferred from the germline J gene. V usage is TRBV12-3 or TRBV12-4 and J usage is TRBJ1-2, with TRBD1 identical over 10 bases. This CDR3 has 17 amino acids. The V gene end was trimmed by 7 bases and the J gene end by 6 bases; junction bases not matched to a gene: 17. The CDR3: CASTPLAGQGVYHGYTF. The sequenced part of the CDR3 DNA is TGTGCCAGCACCCCACTTGCCGGACAGGGGGTTTATCATGGC.

Comment on this clone: The CDR3 end is not reached by the read, which stops 3 residues before it; the germline J gene fills it in. The rearrangement joins TRBV5-1 to TRBJ2-7; weak D call: TRBD1 (5 bases). V lost 0 bases and J 1 base, leaving 8 bases between the germline ends. Germline V gene data show CDR1 as SGHRS and CDR2 as YFSETQ. This CDR3 comprises 14 residues. This CDR3 reads CASSLDRMSYEQYF. CDR3 bases read: TGCGCCAGCAGCTTGGACAGGATGTCCTACGAG.

Of note for this clone: The CDR3 is cut off 3 residues early in the read; its end comes from the germline J gene. This chain joins TRBV7-7 and TRBJ2-2; 7 positions match TRBD1. V lost 4 bases to trimming and J lost 8 bases; unmatched junction nucleotides: 7. The CDR3 runs to 14 residues. Germline V lookup: CDR1 SSHAT, CDR2 FNYEAQ (reference sequence). The sequenced CDR3 bases are TGTGCCAGCAGCTCGGGCAGGGGGATAGGGGAG. Its protein product is CASSSGRGIGE. The full CDR3 protein reads CASSSGRGIGELFF.

Details on this clone: The read stops 3 residues short of the end of the CDR3; the missing end is completed from the germline J gene. The rearrangement uses TRBV6-2 or TRBV6-3 and TRBJ2-1; 7 nucleotides agree with TRBD1. V lost 1 base, J lost 8 bases, and 5 bases stayed unmatched. CDR1 and CDR2 from the germline V gene are MNHEY and SVGEGT. This CDR3 spans 14 amino acids. The CDR3 bases that were read are TGTGCCAGCAGTTACTTGGACAGGTACCATGAG. Translated, it gives CASSYLDRYHE. The entire CDR3 reads CASSYLDRYHEQFF.

As regards this clone: The CDR3 goes on 3 residues after the read ends, and that part is filled in from the germline J gene. The J gene is TRBJ2-5, the V gene TRBV5-1; D gene unclear. The germline gives CDR1 SGHRS, CDR2 YFSETQ. This CDR3 region has 13 residues. V gave up 6 bases and J gave up 2 bases, with 11 bases separating them. CDR3: CASKVGRQETQYF. The CDR3 bases that were read are TGCGCCAGCAAGGTGGGCAGACAAGAGACC.

Points on this clone: Read sequence stops 3 residues before the CDR3 end, and the germline J gene provides the missing end. The chain uses TRBV20-1 and TRBJ1-4, with D possibly TRBD1 on 6 matching bases. Trimming stripped 0 bases from V and 3 bases from J, with 11 bases between. The germline CDR1 and CDR2 sequences are DFQATT and SNEGSKA (reference sequence). This CDR3 contains 15 residues. This CDR3 reads CSARDPGTSNEKLFF. The DNA read from the CDR3 is TGCAGTGCTAGAGATCCAGGGACATCTAATGAAAAA.

As regards this clone: The read gets to within 3 residues of the CDR3 end, and the germline J gene fills in the rest. This chain uses TRBV7-9 with TRBJ2-7; 9 bases fit TRBD2. This CDR3 spans 14 amino acids. V was pared by 5 bases and J by 0 bases, with 2 bases of the junction left unmatched. Per germline, CDR1 SEHNR and CDR2 FQNEAQ (reference sequence). The CDR3 is CASSLSGSSYEQYF. The CDR3 DNA, read in part, is TGTGCCAGCAGCCTTAGCGGGAGCTCCTACGAG.

To note about this clone: The read falls 3 residues short of the CDR3 end, and the missing part is taken from the germline J gene. V usage is TRBV30 and J usage is TRBJ1-5; 8 bases agree with TRBD1. The CDR3 consists of 12 residues. V was clipped by 5 bases and J by 4 bases; unmatched bases: 1. The germline CDR1 and CDR2 sequences are GTSNPN and SVGIG (reference sequence). CDR3 region: CAWGQGNQPQHF. The sequenced part of the CDR3 DNA is TGTGCCTGGGGACAGGGAAATCAGCCC.

Turning to this clone: The sequence runs out 3 residues before the end of the CDR3; the remainder is reconstructed from the germline J gene. The rearrangement uses TRBV2 and TRBJ2-7; the match to TRBD1 covers 10 bases. The length of the CDR3 is 12 residues. After removal of 9 bases from V and 5 bases from J, the junction contained 4 bases not matched to a gene. In germline, CDR1 is SNHLY, CDR2 FYNNEI. CDR3 in amino acids: CASDRGRDEQYF. Incomplete CDR3 DNA: TGTGCCAGTGACAGGGGGCGCGACGAG.

As concerns this clone: The missing CDR3 end, 3 residues past where the read stops, is filled in from the germline J gene. The rearrangement uses TRBV11-2 and TRBJ1-1; a possible D gene is TRBD1 (5 bases). V lost 5 bases and J lost 0, with 13 bases in between. Germline V gene sequence: CDR1 SGHAT, CDR2 FQNNGV. This CDR3 comprises 15 residues. This chain's CDR3 is CASSPKTGLNTEAFF. Partial CDR3 DNA: TGTGCCAGCAGCCCTAAAACAGGACTGAACACTGAA.

Of note for this clone: The read gets to within 3 residues of the CDR3 end, and the germline J gene fills in the rest. The chain combines TRBV11-2 with TRBJ1-2; 7 nucleotides agree with TRBD1. CDR1 SGHAT and CDR2 FQNNGV come from the germline V gene. Trimming removed 2 bases from V and 7 bases from J; junction bases left unmatched: 7. The length of the CDR3 is 14 residues. CDR3 bases read: TGTGCCAGCAGCTTAACCCAGGGGGAAGGTGGC. Translating gives CASSLTQGEGG. The full CDR3 sequence reads CASSLTQGEGGYTF.

As concerns this clone: From the germline J gene comes the end of the CDR3, since the read stops 3 residues before it. The chain couples TRBV6-2 or TRBV6-3 to TRBJ1-2; D not resolved. Looked up from germline, CDR1 is MNHEY and CDR2 is SVGEGT. V lost 5 bases to trimming and J lost 4 bases, with 11 bases between them. The CDR3 is made up of 13 amino acids. The CDR3 here is CASSHLTSYGYTF. The DNA read from the CDR3 is TGTGCCAGCAGTCACTTGACAAGCTATGGC.

On this clone: The sequenced fragment ends 3 residues before the CDR3 boundary, so the rest is inferred from the germline J gene. The V gene is TRBV20-1, the J gene TRBJ2-3, with 10 bases that match TRBD2. J gave up 0 bases and V 0 bases, and 6 bases lay outside the gene matches. The germline gives CDR1 DFQATT, CDR2 SNEGSKA (reference sequence). This CDR3 contains 17 residues. The CDR3 region is CSARDISGGTSTDTQYF. The sequenced part of the CDR3 DNA is TGCAGTGCTAGAGATATTAGCGGGGGGACGAGCACAGATACG.

Turning to this clone: The read halts 3 residues ahead of the CDR3 end, with the missing end drawn from the germline J gene. V and J are TRBV19 and TRBJ2-7; no firm D call. The V and J ends lost 3 bases and 4 bases respectively, with 10 bases between them. CDR1 is LNHDA and CDR2 is SQIVND in the germline V gene (reference sequence). The CDR3 loop spans 13 amino acids. CDR3 in amino acids: CASSMSPAYEQYF. CDR3 bases read: TGTGCCAGTAGTATGAGTCCTGCGTACGAG.

A note on this clone: Coverage ceases 3 residues before the CDR3 finishes, and the germline J gene fills in the end. This chain connects TRBV4-1 to TRBJ1-1; D unresolved. Germline V gene lookup returns CDR1 MGHRA and CDR2 YSYEKL. The V end lost 5 bases, the J end lost 1 base, and 5 bases lay between the germline ends. The CDR3 covers 12 residues. CDR3 DNA (partial): TGCGCCAGCAGCACAGCGAACACTGAA. It encodes CASSTANTE. The full CDR3 is CASSTANTEAFF.